These T cell receptor beta chains were read from a single sample in a study of chemoradiotherapy in HPV16-positive cancers. This table comes from immunoSEQ multiplex PCR, and its TCRdb copy is limited to in-frame clones, with some not included. This sample has 16,000 or so clones; around 70% occur once, and the top ten carry roughly 8%. This specimen consisted of tumor tissue, obtained from a patient who underwent chemoradiotherapy. Receptors were obtained from a human donor with HPV-associated anogenital cancer. CDR3s include the opening cysteine and the closing phenylalanine or tryptophan. D genes are given only for firm matches. Expanded clones are given a class, and other clones once, few, many or no size at all.

d_call,j_call,v_call,clone_size,cdr3_aa,cdr3_nt
NA,TRBJ2-1,TRBV6-1,NA,CASSENPYIRNEQFF,TGTGCCAGCAGTGAAAACCCCTATATTAGAAATGAGCAGTTCTTC
NA,TRBJ1-2,TRBV27,NA,CASSPRQVYGYTF,TGTGCCAGCAGTCCCAGACAGGTTTATGGCTACACCTTC
NA,TRBJ2-2,TRBV2,NA,CASSEAPPGELFF,TGTGCCAGCAGTGAAGCGCCCCCCGGGGAGCTGTTTTTT
NA,TRBJ2-5,TRBV6-5,NA,CASSYGGLGTQYF,TGTGCCAGCAGTTACGGGGGGTTAGGGACCCAGTACTTC
NA,TRBJ2-3,TRBV5-6,NA,CASSLRTRDTQYF,TGTGCCAGCAGCCTACGGACCCGTGATACGCAGTATTTT
NA,TRBJ2-7,TRBV30,NA,CAWSPGQGIVYEQYF,TGTGCCTGGAGTCCCGGGCAGGGTATCGTCTACGAGCAGTACTTC
NA,TRBJ2-4,TRBV28,NA,CASTATLAKNIQYF,TGTGCCAGCACCGCCACCTTAGCCAAAAACATTCAGTACTTC
TRBD1,TRBJ2-7,TRBV18,few,CASSRRSTGEGYEQYF,TGTGCCAGCTCACGCAGGTCCACAGGGGAAGGCTACGAGCAGTACTTC
TRBD2,TRBJ2-1,TRBV10-1,NA,CASSELVGRDEQFF,TGCGCCAGCAGTGAGTTGGTGGGGAGGGATGAGCAGTTCTTC
TRBD1,TRBJ2-6,TRBV5-5,NA,CASSAAGGAGANVLTF,TGTGCCAGCAGCGCAGCAGGGGGAGCCGGGGCCAACGTCCTGACTTTC
TRBD1,TRBJ2-7,TRBV28,medium-sized,CASSQWGQGMKNEQYF,TGTGCCAGCAGTCAATGGGGACAGGGGATGAAAAACGAGCAGTACTTC
NA,TRBJ1-1,TRBV27,NA,CASKWQGAATEAFF,TGTGCCAGCAAGTGGCAGGGCGCGGCCACTGAAGCTTTCTTT
TRBD2,TRBJ2-3,TRBV6-4,NA,CASSSQAGASSDTQYF,TGTGCCAGCAGTAGCCAAGCGGGAGCAAGCTCAGATACGCAGTATTTT
NA,TRBJ2-7,TRBV15,NA,CATSSEGVSYEQYF,TGTGCCACCAGTTCAGAGGGGGTCTCCTACGAGCAGTACTTC
TRBD2,TRBJ2-3,TRBV7-2,NA,CASSSSGATDTQYF,TGTGCCAGCAGCTCTAGCGGGGCCACAGATACGCAGTATTTT
NA,TRBJ2-3,TRBV6-1,NA,CASRFLQGNTQYF,TGTGCCAGTCGATTCCTACAGGGAAATACGCAGTATTTT
TRBD2,TRBJ2-1,TRBV6-1,NA,CASSDRAGGRDEQFF,TGTGCCAGCAGTGATCGAGCGGGAGGGCGGGATGAGCAGTTCTTC
TRBD1,TRBJ2-5,TRBV6-1,NA,CASRGGQGGQETQYF,TGTGCCAGCAGAGGCGGACAGGGGGGTCAAGAGACCCAGTACTTC
NA,TRBJ2-7,TRBV2,NA,CACDPRGGSYEQYF,TGTGCCTGCGACCCCAGGGGTGGCTCCTACGAGCAGTACTTC
NA,TRBJ1-2,TRBV5-1,NA,CASSFGPRGHGYTF,TGCGCCAGCAGCTTTGGGCCACGGGGGCATGGCTACACCTTC
TRBD1,TRBJ2-3,TRBV28,NA,CASSTGESQYF,TGTGCCAGCAGTACAGGGGAGTCGCAGTATTTT
NA,TRBJ2-7,TRBV11-2,NA,CASSLTRDFNTYEQYF,TGTGCCAGCAGCTTAACTCGGGACTTTAACACCTACGAGCAGTACTTC
NA,TRBJ2-7,TRBV7-8,NA,CASSLALGGREKQYF,TGTGCCAGCAGCTTAGCGCTGGGTGGGAGAGAAAAGCAGTACTTC
NA,TRBJ1-5,TRBV11-3,NA,CASSPGGRTNQPQHF,TGTGCCAGCAGCCCAGGCGGGCGGACTAATCAGCCCCAGCATTTT
TRBD1,TRBJ2-7,TRBV7-9,NA,CASSYTTGEYEQYF,TGTGCCAGCAGCTACACGACAGGGGAATACGAGCAGTACTTC
NA,TRBJ2-5,TRBV15,NA,CATSRPGPGETQYF,TGTGCCACCAGCAGGCCGGGGCCTGGGGAGACCCAGTACTTC
NA,TRBJ2-3,TRBV5-1,NA,CASSLGTQITDTQYF,TGCGCCAGCAGCTTGGGAACTCAGATCACAGATACGCAGTATTTT
TRBD1,TRBJ1-2,TRBV18,few,CASSPETGGRYGYTF,TGTGCCAGCTCACCGGAAACAGGGGGAAGGTATGGCTACACCTTC
NA,TRBJ1-2,TRBV7-8,NA,CASSLVARDNGYTF,TGTGCCAGCAGCTTAGTGGCCAGGGATAATGGCTACACCTTC
NA,TRBJ2-3,TRBV30,NA,CAWSVLGDTQYF,TGTGCCTGGAGTGTATTGGGCGATACGCAGTATTTT
NA,TRBJ1-6,TRBV7-3,NA,CASSPGGANSPLHF,TGTGCCAGCAGCCCGGGTGGGGCGAATTCACCCCTCCACTTT
NA,TRBJ2-1,TRBV9,NA,CASSQDVGRQFF,TGTGCCAGCAGCCAAGATGTTGGGCGGCAGTTCTTC
TRBD2,TRBJ2-7,TRBV7-9,NA,CASSYSGSGEQYF,TGTGCCAGCAGCTATAGCGGGAGCGGAGAGCAGTACTTC
NA,TRBJ2-7,TRBV28,NA,CASRATGYEQYF,TGTGCCAGCAGAGCGACGGGATACGAGCAGTACTTC
TRBD2,TRBJ2-3,TRBV5-1,NA,CASSWERETDTQYF,TGCGCCAGCAGCTGGGAGCGGGAGACAGATACGCAGTATTTT
NA,TRBJ1-1,TRBV28,NA,CASIQPGPGTEAFF,TGTGCCAGCATTCAACCGGGGCCTGGGACTGAAGCTTTCTTT
NA,TRBJ1-6,TRBV11-3,NA,CASSWAGNSPLHF,TGTGCCAGCAGCTGGGCGGGGAATTCACCCCTCCACTTT